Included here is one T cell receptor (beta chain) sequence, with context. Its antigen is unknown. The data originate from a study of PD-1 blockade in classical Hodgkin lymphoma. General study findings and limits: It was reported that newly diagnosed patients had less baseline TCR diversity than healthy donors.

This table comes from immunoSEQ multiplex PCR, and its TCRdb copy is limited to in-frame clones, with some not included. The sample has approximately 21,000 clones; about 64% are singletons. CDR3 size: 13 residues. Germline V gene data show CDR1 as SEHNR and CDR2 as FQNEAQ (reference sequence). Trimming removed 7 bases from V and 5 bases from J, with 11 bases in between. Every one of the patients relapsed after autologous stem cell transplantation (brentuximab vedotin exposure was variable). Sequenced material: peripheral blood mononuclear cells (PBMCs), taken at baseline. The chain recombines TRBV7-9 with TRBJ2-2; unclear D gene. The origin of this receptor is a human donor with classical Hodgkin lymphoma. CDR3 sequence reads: CASNPRSTGELFF. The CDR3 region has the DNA TGTGCCAGCAACCCCAGGAGTACCGGGGAGCTGTTTTTT.